The 19 T cell receptor beta chains reported below all come from one sample, sequenced in a study of Ad26.COV2.S vaccination and SARS-CoV-2 variants. Sequencing was performed with immunoSEQ multiplex PCR; in TCRdb, only in-frame clones are kept and a portion is missing. Of approximately 300,000 clones in the sample, around four fifths were seen once. Treatment meaning: 15 to 20 received Ad26.COV2.S at low or high dose, single or two shots; 5 received placebo; per-sample allocation not given. Following the first vaccine or placebo injection, samples were taken on day 63. The source material was peripheral blood, sampled in a trial of Ad26.COV2.S vaccine versus placebo. These TCRs come from a person aged 18-65 years who received the Ad26.COV2.S COVID-19 vaccine or a placebo.

The chain has TRBV11-2 and TRBJ2-3, with TRBD2 identical over 8 bases. The CDR3 is 16 amino acids. With 5 bases clipped from V and 1 base from J, the junction kept 8 bases outside the gene matches. Germline V gene lookup returns CDR1 SGHAT and CDR2 FQNNGV. The CDR3 here is CASSPGGAGGTDTQYF. CDR3 nucleotide sequence: TGTGCCAGCAGCCCTGGGGGAGCGGGGGGCACAGATACGCAGTATTTT.

This clone was observed a single time. The V and J genes are TRBV19 and TRBJ2-1, with D possibly matching TRBD2 (5 bases). The germline V and J ends were trimmed by 5 bases and 12 bases, with 14 bases remaining between them. The CDR3 has 12 amino acids. Germline V lookup: CDR1 LNHDA, CDR2 SQIVND (reference sequence). The CDR3 coding sequence is TGTGCCAGTAGTTTGGGAGTGGGTGTGCAGTTCTTC. Residues: CASSLGVGVQFF. The full variable domain, completed using reference TRBV19 and TRBJ2-1, is DGGITQSPKYLFRKEGQNVTLSCEQNLNHDAMYWYRQDPGQGLRLIYYSQIVNDFQKGDIAEGYSVSREKKESFPLTVTSAQKNPTAFYLCASSLGVGVQFFGPGTRLTVL.

The genes are TRBV28 and TRBJ2-5, with a weak D call TRBD2 (6 bases). Germline V gene lookup returns CDR1 MDHEN and CDR2 SYDVKM. This CDR3 is built from 13 residues. The ends were cut back, 9 bases at V and 2 bases at J, with 13 bases in the middle. The CDR3 loop is CASLAAGQETQYF. In nucleotides, the CDR3 is TGTGCCAGTTTGGCCGCGGGACAAGAGACCCAGTACTTC.

The gene calls are TRBV11-2 and TRBJ1-1; TRBD1 matches 8 bases. Germline V gene sequence: CDR1 SGHAT, CDR2 FQNNGV. Unmatched junction bases numbered 4, after V lost 1 base and J lost 6 bases. The CDR3 consists of 14 residues. The CDR3 DNA reads TGTGCCAGCAGCTTAGGAGGGACAGGTCCTGAAGCTTTCTTT. Translated: CASSLGGTGPEAFF.

The genes are TRBV7-2 and TRBJ2-7; 8 bases agree with TRBD2. The CDR3 runs 15 residues. After removal of 5 bases from V and 1 base from J, the junction contained 7 bases not matched to a gene. CDR1 and CDR2 (germline): SGHTA, FQGNSA. CDR3 bases: TGTGCCAGCAGCCCCGTAGCGGGGTCATCCTACGAGCAGTACTTC. Protein sequence: CASSPVAGSSYEQYF.

CDR3 region: CSVEVAHQGTEAFF. The CDR3 coding sequence is TGCAGCGTTGAAGTGGCCCACCAGGGCACTGAAGCTTTCTTT. This chain links TRBV29-1 with TRBJ1-1; D may be TRBD1 (5 bases). Per the germline V gene, CDR1 is SQVTM and CDR2 is ANQGSEA. This CDR3 has 14 amino acids. V lost 1 base and J 4 bases, leaving 13 bases between the germline ends.

This clone was observed once. This chain connects TRBV7-6 to TRBJ2-2; 11 bases line up with TRBD1. Per the germline V gene, CDR1 is SGHVS and CDR2 is FNYEAQ. After removal of 1 base from V and 2 bases from J, the junction contained 0 bases not matched to a gene. This CDR3 has 16 residues. The CDR3 DNA is TGTGCCAGCAGCTTAGGGACAGGGGGCAACACCGGGGAGCTGTTTTTT. Encoded protein: CASSLGTGGNTGELFF.

V and J are TRBV14 and TRBJ2-1; D remains ambiguous. V dropped 0 bases and J dropped 0 bases, with 6 bases sitting between them. Germline lookup yields CDR1 SGHDN and CDR2 FVKESK. The CDR3 has 15 amino acids. This chain's CDR3 is CASSQEWSSYNEQFF. CDR3 in DNA: TGTGCCAGCAGCCAAGAGTGGAGCTCCTACAATGAGCAGTTCTTC.

The chain has TRBV10-3 and TRBJ2-1; 8 bases line up with TRBD2. This CDR3 has 16 amino acids. V shed 4 bases and J 3 bases; nucleotides not matched to a gene: 8. In germline, CDR1 is ENHRY, CDR2 SYGVKD. DNA of the CDR3: TGTGCCATCAGTGGTCAATCGGGACTAGTCTACAATGAGCAGTTCTTC. Amino acids: CAISGQSGLVYNEQFF.

The V gene is TRBV28, the J gene TRBJ1-6; a weak D match, TRBD1 (6 bases). Germline V gene lookup returns CDR1 MDHEN and CDR2 SYDVKM. There are 15 residues in the CDR3. Trimming stripped 1 base from V and 2 bases from J, with 6 bases between. The CDR3 sequence is CASSLSGAYNSPLHF. The CDR3 nucleotides are TGTGCCAGCAGTTTATCAGGGGCCTATAATTCACCCCTCCACTTT.

V is TRBV19 and J is TRBJ1-2; maybe TRBD1 (6 bases). Trimming took off 7 bases at V and 2 bases at J, with 11 bases between the two ends. From germline, CDR1 is LNHDA and CDR2 SQIVND (reference sequence). The length of the CDR3 is 13 residues. CDR3 region: CASKPGHNYGYTF. The DNA for the CDR3 is TGTGCCAGTAAACCGGGACACAACTATGGCTACACCTTC.

As concerns this clone: Different DNA sequences within this sample yield the same CDR3. The chain recombines TRBV6-4 with TRBJ1-1; D gene ambiguous. The CDR3 spans 13 residues. The V gene lost 6 bases and the J gene lost 1 base, with 9 bases spanning the gap. Germline loops: CDR1 MRHNA, CDR2 SNTAGT. CDR3 DNA: TGTGCCAGCAGCGCCTCAGGGAACACTGAAGCTTTCTTT. It is translated as CASSASGNTEAFF.

V gene TRBV5-4 combines with J gene TRBJ1-2; D may be TRBD1 (5 bases). The CDR3 is 14 residues long. In germline, CDR1 is SGHNT, CDR2 YYREEE (reference sequence). The V end lost 4 bases, the J end lost 6 bases, and 16 bases lay between the germline ends. CDR3 sequence (DNA): TGTGCCAGCAGCAGATTGACGGGGCAGGATGGCTACACCTTC. Encoded protein: CASSRLTGQDGYTF.

This chain joins TRBV2 and TRBJ2-3, with 12 bases identical to TRBD1. This CDR3 has 15 residues. CDR1 SNHLY and CDR2 FYNNEI come from the germline V gene. J was trimmed by 5 bases and V by 6 bases; bases with no gene match: 6. The CDR3 sequence: CASSRDRGRVDTQYF. The DNA of the CDR3 is TGTGCCAGCAGCAGGGACAGGGGGCGCGTAGATACGCAGTATTTT. The full variable domain, rest sourced from reference TRBV2 and TRBJ2-3, is EPEVTQTPSHQVTQMGQEVILRCVPISNHLYFYWYRQILGQKVEFLVSFYNNEISEKSEIFDDQFSVERPDGSNFTLKIRSTKLEDSAMYFCASSRDRGRVDTQYFGPGTRLTVL.

V gene TRBV5-4 combines with J gene TRBJ2-1, with 8 bases that match TRBD1. Germline values: CDR1 SGHNT, CDR2 YYREEE (reference sequence). Trimming cost V 4 bases and J 7 bases; bases outside gene matches: 7. CDR3 length: 14 amino acids. The CDR3 nucleotides are TGTGCCAGCAGCCCTATTGACAGGGGAAATGAGCAGTTCTTC. Translation: CASSPIDRGNEQFF.

V gene TRBV5-1 combines with J gene TRBJ1-2; D is unclear. Germline values: CDR1 SGHRS, CDR2 YFSETQ. The V end lost 1 base, the J end lost 2 bases, and 9 bases lay between the germline ends. This CDR3 contains 14 residues. CDR3 sequence: CASSLTRRNYGYTF. CDR3 DNA sequence: TGCGCCAGCAGCTTGACCAGGCGGAACTATGGCTACACCTTC.

The rearrangement uses TRBV5-1 and TRBJ2-1; TRBD2 might be the D (5 bases). The V gene lost 4 bases and the J gene lost 9 bases, with 20 bases spanning the gap. CDR3 length: 15 amino acids. CDR1 is SGHRS and CDR2 is YFSETQ in the germline V gene. The CDR3 nucleotides read TGCGCCAGCAGCCCGACGATTCGGGGTGGAGGTGAGCAGTTCTTC. Its translation is CASSPTIRGGGEQFF.

The chain recombines TRBV3-1 (or the pseudogene TRBV3-2) with TRBJ2-3; D ambiguous. The CDR3 has 13 residues. Trimming left V 4 bases short and J 6 bases short, with 11 bases between. Germline loops: CDR1 LGHDT, CDR2 YNNKEL (reference sequence). The CDR3 nucleotides read TGTGCCAGCAGCCCAGAATTAATGGATACGCAGTATTTT. Residues: CASSPELMDTQYF.

This chain joins TRBV7-9 and TRBJ2-1; tentative D call: TRBD2 (6 bases). The CDR3 spans 16 residues. Germline V gives CDR1 SEHNR, CDR2 FQNEAQ (reference sequence). V was clipped by 2 bases and J by 10 bases, with 21 bases between them. CDR3: CASSLLPGRTTGEQFF. The CDR3 bases are TGTGCCAGCAGCTTATTACCAGGCAGGACTACTGGCGAGCAGTTCTTC. The full variable domain, rest sourced from reference TRBV7-9 and TRBJ2-1, is DTGVSQNPRHKITKRGQNVTFRCDPISEHNRLYWYRQTLGQGPEFLTYFQNEAQLEKSRLLSDRFSAERPKGSFSTLEIQRTEQGDSAMYLCASSLLPGRTTGEQFFGPGTRLTVL.